This passage covers 19 T cell receptor beta chains from one sample sequenced in a study of cytomegalovirus exposure and HLA in healthy donors. The PCR used 60 Vbeta and 13 Jbeta primers. Sequencing was performed with immunoSEQ multiplex PCR; in TCRdb, only in-frame clones are kept and a portion is missing. The profile shows under 200,000 clones, around three quarters of them singletons. Input material: PBMCs. Every receptor here comes from a woman in her thirties or forties in good health and CMV-seronegative.

To note about this clone: Different DNA sequences within this sample yield the same CDR3. The J gene is TRBJ1-2, the V gene TRBV28; D not resolved. Trimming pared 2 bases from V and 2 bases from J, leaving 6 bases between. CDR1 and CDR2 (germline): MDHEN, SYDVKM. The CDR3 covers 13 residues. The CDR3 loop is CASSLTANYGYTF. The DNA of the CDR3 is TGTGCCAGCAGTTTAACAGCCAACTATGGCTACACCTTC.

The chain employs TRBV7-6 and TRBJ2-5; the match to TRBD1 covers 9 bases. The junction had 2 bases not matched to a gene; V was cut back by 5 bases and J by 4 bases. The CDR3 extends over 13 amino acids. The germline gives CDR1 SGHVS, CDR2 FNYEAQ. The CDR3 loop is CASSPTGGETQYF. The DNA of the CDR3 is TGTGCCAGCAGCCCGACAGGGGGAGAGACCCAGTACTTC.

The genes are TRBV29-1 and TRBJ1-1, with D possibly TRBD1 on 5 matching bases. Deletions cut 8 bases from V and 0 bases from J, with 16 bases between. The CDR3 loop spans 14 amino acids. Germline CDR1 reads SQVTM; CDR2 reads ANQGSEA. The CDR3 coding sequence is TGCAGCACTCAGATGACAGCGATGAACACTGAAGCTTTCTTT. Translation gives CSTQMTAMNTEAFF.

The J gene is TRBJ1-1, the V gene TRBV5-4; the match to TRBD1 covers 7 bases. The CDR3 has 16 residues. The germline CDR1 and CDR2 sequences are SGHNT and YYREEE (reference sequence). With 0 bases clipped from V and 0 bases from J, the junction kept 5 bases outside the gene matches. The CDR3 DNA sequence: TGTGCCAGCAGCTTGGCCAGGGGACAGCTGAACACTGAAGCTTTCTTT. Protein product: CASSLARGQLNTEAFF. The full variable domain, rest sourced from reference TRBV5-4 and TRBJ1-1, is ETGVTQSPTHLIKTRGQQVTLRCSSQSGHNTVSWYQQALGQGPQFIFQYYREEENGRGNFPPRFSGLQFPNYSSELNVNALELDDSALYLCASSLARGQLNTEAFFGQGTRLTVV.

This clone was counted a few times. The chain links TRBV5-6 to TRBJ1-2; D not resolved. V lost 7 bases, J lost 3 bases, and 13 bases lay in between. Germline loops: CDR1 SGHDT, CDR2 YYEEEE. The CDR3 loop spans 13 amino acids. CDR3 loop: CASSGGVYYGYTF. In DNA, the CDR3 is TGTGCCAGCTCCGGAGGAGTCTACTATGGCTACACCTTC.

The V call is TRBV6-6, the J call TRBJ1-3; D perhaps matches TRBD1 (6 bases). CDR1 and CDR2 from the germline V gene are MNHNY and SVGAGI (reference sequence). The CDR3 has 16 amino acids. V dropped 5 bases and J dropped 0 bases, with 14 bases sitting between them. The CDR3 loop is CASSHRGGVSGNTIYF. The CDR3 nucleotides read TGTGCCAGCAGTCATAGGGGGGGGGTCTCTGGAAACACCATATATTTT.

This clone has more than one count but fewer than ten. The rearrangement joins TRBV2 to TRBJ2-6; D uncertain. Per the germline V gene, CDR1 is SNHLY and CDR2 is FYNNEI. The CDR3 spans 12 residues. Deletions cut 7 bases from V and 2 bases from J, with 3 bases between. This CDR3 reads CASITGANVLTF. The CDR3, as DNA: TGTGCCAGCATAACTGGGGCCAACGTCCTGACTTTC.

The V and J genes are TRBV5-1 and TRBJ2-3; 10 bases agree with TRBD2. CDR3 size: 16 residues. Germline CDR1 is SGHRS and CDR2 is YFSETQ. The V segment lost 2 bases and the J segment 3 bases; nucleotides outside the gene matches: 6. The CDR3 is CASSFRASGGTDTQYF. The CDR3 nucleotides read TGCGCCAGCAGCTTCCGGGCTAGCGGGGGAACAGATACGCAGTATTTT.

V is TRBV15 and J is TRBJ2-4, with 8 bases matching TRBD1. Germline CDR1 LNHNV, CDR2 YYDKDF (reference sequence). With V trimmed by 3 bases and J by 3 bases, 7 bases remained unmatched. The CDR3 covers 16 residues. CDR3 sequence: CATSSGQGESKNIQYF. CDR3 in DNA: TGTGCCACCAGCAGCGGACAGGGAGAGAGCAAAAACATTCAGTACTTC.

The chain's CDR3 is CASSRWGEGAGANVLTF. The CDR3 DNA reads as TGTGCCAGCAGCCGCTGGGGGGAAGGGGCTGGGGCCAACGTCCTGACTTTC. The chain combines TRBV5-4 with TRBJ2-6, with D possibly being TRBD2 (6 bases). V lost 4 bases, J lost 2 bases, and 16 bases lay in between. The germline gives CDR1 SGHNT, CDR2 YYREEE (reference sequence). The CDR3 runs 17 residues.

The count of this clone is one. The chain is built from TRBV19 and TRBJ1-6, with D uncertain. The germline CDR1 and CDR2 sequences are LNHDA and SQIVND (reference sequence). The CDR3 totals 13 residues. V lost 4 bases and J lost 8, with 9 bases in between. CDR3 protein: CASSTVVDSPLHF. CDR3 sequence (DNA): TGTGCCAGTAGTACGGTCGTGGATTCACCCCTCCACTTT.

The chain uses TRBV2 and TRBJ2-5, with TRBD1 matching 10 bases. The CDR3 loop spans 12 amino acids. Germline CDR1 is SNHLY and CDR2 is FYNNEI. Trimming cost V 9 bases and J 4 bases; bases outside gene matches: 2. The CDR3 loop is CARDRGTETQYF. CDR3 DNA: TGTGCCAGGGACAGGGGGACAGAGACCCAGTACTTC.

The rearrangement links TRBV19 to TRBJ1-5; D possibly corresponds to TRBD1 (6 bases). The CDR3 runs to 16 residues. V was pared by 0 bases and J by 2 bases, with 11 bases between. Germline assignment: CDR1 LNHDA and CDR2 SQIVND (reference sequence). This CDR3 reads CASSIDQGRGNQPQHF. The CDR3 coding sequence is TGTGCCAGTAGTATAGATCAGGGGCGAGGCAATCAGCCCCAGCATTTT.

With regard to this clone: A read error may explain this, as a much larger clone is one base away. V is TRBV5-6 and J is TRBJ1-1; 7 positions match TRBD1. V shed 4 bases, J shed 0 bases, and the junction held 3 bases outside the gene matches. Germline V gene lookup returns CDR1 SGHDT and CDR2 YYEEEE. This CDR3 region has 14 residues. DNA of the CDR3: TGTGCCAGCAGCCCGGGACAGATGAACACTGAAGCTTTCTTT. This gives the protein CASSPGQMNTEAFF. Drawing the rest from reference TRBV5-6 and TRBJ1-1, the complete variable domain is DAGVTQSPTHLIKTRGQQVTLRCSPKSGHDTVSWYQQALGQGPQFIFQYYEEEERQRGNFPDRFSGHQFPNYSSELNVNALLLGDSALYLCASSPGQMNTEAFFGQGTRLTVV.

This clone was found a few times. The chain carries TRBV6-6 and TRBJ1-5; 9 bases match TRBD1. This CDR3 contains 16 residues. Germline V lookup: CDR1 MNHNY, CDR2 SVGAGI (reference sequence). The V and J ends lost 10 bases and 2 bases, in that order; junction bases with no gene match: 12. As DNA, the CDR3 is TGTGCCACCGACACAGGGGGCGGTATAGGCAATCAGCCCCAGCATTTT. Translated: CATDTGGGIGNQPQHF.

The chain has TRBV7-9 and TRBJ2-2; D remains unclear. Trimming pared 6 bases from V and 4 bases from J, leaving 6 bases between. CDR3 length equals 12 residues. The germline gives CDR1 SEHNR, CDR2 FQNEAQ (reference sequence). The CDR3 loop reads CASSTSTGELFF. DNA of the CDR3: TGTGCCAGCAGTACCAGCACCGGGGAGCTGTTTTTT.

The chain carries TRBV30 and TRBJ1-2; a weak D match, TRBD1 (6 bases). The CDR3 consists of 11 residues. Germline V lookup: CDR1 GTSNPN, CDR2 SVGIG (reference sequence). Trimming stripped 4 bases from V and 8 bases from J, with 11 bases between. Here the CDR3 reads CAWIGGRGYTF. The CDR3 DNA follows: TGTGCCTGGATAGGGGGACGGGGCTACACCTTC.

CDR3 protein: CASSREPYTGELFF. The CDR3 bases are TGTGCCAGCAGTCGGGAACCCTACACCGGGGAGCTGTTTTTT. The gene calls are TRBV6-1 and TRBJ2-2, with D perhaps TRBD2 (5 bases). This CDR3 comprises 14 residues. The V gene's germline CDR1 is MNHNS and CDR2 SASEGT. Trimming left V 5 bases short and J 3 bases short, with 10 bases between.

CDR3 residues: CASSFGTSGVEGEQYF. The CDR3 nucleotides are TGTGCCAGCAGTTTCGGGACTAGCGGGGTTGAGGGCGAGCAGTACTTC. The V and J genes are TRBV28 and TRBJ2-7; TRBD2 agrees at 13 bases. Germline CDR1 and CDR2: MDHEN and SYDVKM. J lost 6 bases, V lost 3 bases, and 8 bases had no gene match. CDR3 size: 16 residues. Supplemented by reference TRBV28 and TRBJ2-7, the full variable domain reads DVKVTQSSRYLVKRTGEKVFLECVQDMDHENMFWYRQDPGLGLRLIYFSYDVKMKEKGDIPEGYSVSREKKERFSLILESASTNQTSMYLCASSFGTSGVEGEQYFGPGTRLTVT.